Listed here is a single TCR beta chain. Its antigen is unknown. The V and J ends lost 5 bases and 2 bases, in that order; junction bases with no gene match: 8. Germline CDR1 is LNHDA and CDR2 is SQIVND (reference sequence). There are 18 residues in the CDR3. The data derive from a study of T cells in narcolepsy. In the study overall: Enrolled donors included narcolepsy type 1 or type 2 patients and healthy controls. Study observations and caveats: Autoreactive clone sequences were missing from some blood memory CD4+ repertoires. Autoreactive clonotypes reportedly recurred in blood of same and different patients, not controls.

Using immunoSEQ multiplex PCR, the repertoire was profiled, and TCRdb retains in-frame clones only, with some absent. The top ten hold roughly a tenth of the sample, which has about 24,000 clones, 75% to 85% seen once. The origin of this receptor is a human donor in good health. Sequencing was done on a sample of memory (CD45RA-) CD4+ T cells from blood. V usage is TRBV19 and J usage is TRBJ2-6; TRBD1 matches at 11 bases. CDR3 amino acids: CASSARDRGMAGANVLTF. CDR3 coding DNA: TGTGCCAGTAGTGCCCGGGACAGGGGGATGGCTGGGGCCAACGTCCTGACTTTC.